This entry lists 14 T cell receptor beta chains sequenced from one sample in a study of radiotherapy plus CTLA-4 blockade in lung cancer. The protocol was immunoSEQ multiplex PCR, while the TCRdb copy is restricted to in-frame clones and leaves out a portion. The table records some 73,000 clones, roughly four fifths of them present only once. The specimen was peripheral blood, collected from a patient treated with radiotherapy plus ipilimumab. These receptors all stem from a human donor with non-small cell lung cancer who had stable disease on radiotherapy plus ipilimumab.

In its sample, this clone was seen once. The V and J genes are TRBV9 and TRBJ2-7, with 14 positions matching TRBD2. Trimming at V came to 0 bases and at J to 3 bases, leaving 2 bases not matched to a gene. Germline V CDR1 and CDR2: SGDLS, YYNGEE. The CDR3 consists of 16 residues. This chain's CDR3 is CASSVGLAGGVYEQYF. In nucleotides, the CDR3 is TGTGCCAGCAGCGTAGGACTAGCGGGAGGGGTCTACGAGCAGTACTTC.

The chain uses TRBV7-2 and TRBJ2-1; a possible D gene is TRBD2 (7 bases). This CDR3 is built from 16 residues. The germline gives CDR1 SGHTA, CDR2 FQGNSA. V lost 5 bases and J 4 bases, leaving 18 bases between the germline ends. CDR3 sequence: CASSRQGGAGYNEQFF. CDR3 DNA sequence: TGTGCCAGCAGCCGGCAAGGGGGGGCCGGATACAATGAGCAGTTCTTC.

Only a few counts were recorded for this clone. The CDR3 DNA reads TGTGCCAGCAGCCCAGGGCAGGGGGTCACGGACACCGGGGAGCTGTTTTTT. It is translated as CASSPGQGVTDTGELFF. The genes are TRBV7-9 and TRBJ2-2, with 7 bases matching TRBD1. This CDR3 comprises 17 residues. Germline V gene data show CDR1 as SEHNR and CDR2 as FQNEAQ (reference sequence). The ends lost 5 bases at V and 3 bases at J; junction bases unmatched: 12.

This clone was seen a single time. V usage is TRBV28 and J usage is TRBJ2-7, with a tentative D call TRBD2 (6 bases). The germline V gene encodes CDR1 MDHEN and CDR2 SYDVKM. V lost 5 bases and J lost 0, with 17 bases in between. The CDR3 contains 16 residues. The CDR3, as DNA: TGTGCCAGCAGTCTGGGGGGAGCGGAGAGCTCCTACGAGCAGTACTTC. This encodes CASSLGGAESSYEQYF.

Regarding this clone: Germline is not matched at one junction end, which may reflect a read error. The chain has TRBV28 and TRBJ2-3; possibly TRBD1 or TRBD2 for D (5 bases each). The CDR3 is 16 residues long. Germline V gene sequence: CDR1 MDHEN, CDR2 SYDVKM. DNA of the CDR3: TGTGCCAGCAGCTTATACCCGGGACCAGGCACAGATACGCAGTATTTT. Translation gives CASSLYPGPGTDTQYF.

V is TRBV5-1 and J is TRBJ2-5; D is possibly TRBD1 (6 bases). This CDR3 is 15 amino acids long. Per the germline V gene, CDR1 is SGHRS and CDR2 is YFSETQ. The V end was cut by 3 bases, the J end by 2 bases, with 14 bases between. The CDR3 coding sequence is TGCGCCAGCAGCTATTCCGGGACATCTCAAGAGACCCAGTACTTC. This translates into CASSYSGTSQETQYF.

This clone was seen just once. The genes are TRBV6-1 and TRBJ1-4; 7 bases fit TRBD1. The V gene end was trimmed by 6 bases and the J gene end by 8 bases; junction bases not matched to a gene: 9. Germline V gives CDR1 MNHNS, CDR2 SASEGT. This CDR3 has 14 residues. CDR3 sequence reads: CASRATGAREKLFF. The CDR3 bases are TGTGCCAGCAGGGCAACAGGGGCGCGCGAAAAACTGTTTTTT.

J is TRBJ2-7 and V is TRBV7-2; 9 bases match TRBD1. V trimming: 2 bases; J trimming: 5 bases; junction bases outside the gene matches: 7. Germline CDR1 is SGHTA and CDR2 is FQGNSA. The CDR3 covers 15 residues. The CDR3 sequence is CASSLRTGGPHEQYF. In nucleotides, the CDR3 is TGTGCCAGCAGCTTAAGAACAGGGGGCCCCCACGAGCAGTACTTC.

In DNA, the CDR3 is TGTGCCAGCTCACCACCGGGGCAGGGGTTCTACGAGCAGTACTTC. Translating gives CASSPPGQGFYEQYF. V and J are TRBV18 and TRBJ2-7; a weak D match, TRBD1 (6 bases). The germline gives CDR1 KGHSH, CDR2 LQKENI. Trimming stripped 0 bases from V and 3 bases from J, with 12 bases between. The CDR3 is 15 amino acids.

This rearrangement joins TRBV11-2 to TRBJ1-2; 7 nucleotides line up with TRBD1. V was clipped by 1 base and J by 6 bases; unmatched bases: 2. Per the germline V gene, CDR1 is SGHAT and CDR2 is FQNNGV. The CDR3 loop spans 13 amino acids. This CDR3 reads CASSLAGGNGYTF. The CDR3 DNA sequence: TGTGCCAGCAGCTTAGCAGGGGGTAATGGCTACACCTTC.

As for this clone: Other DNA sequences of this sample code for an identical CDR3. V usage is TRBV14 and J usage is TRBJ2-7; no reliable D call. The CDR3 length is 15 residues. Trimming took 8 bases from V and 4 from J, leaving 21 bases between them. Germline V gene lookup returns CDR1 SGHDN and CDR2 FVKESK. CDR3 bases: TGTGCCAGCTCGCGCGGCTGGGGTGCACAATACGAGCAGTACTTC. Its protein product is CASSRGWGAQYEQYF.

V gene TRBV25-1 combines with J gene TRBJ2-1, with TRBD2 matching over 7 bases. With 5 bases clipped from V and 6 bases from J, the junction kept 10 bases outside the gene matches. This CDR3 is 15 amino acids long. Germline V CDR1 and CDR2: MGHDK, SYGVNS. CDR3 region: CASSSNLAALNEQFF. CDR3 nucleotides: TGTGCCAGCAGTTCTAACCTAGCGGCCCTCAATGAGCAGTTCTTC.

This clone turned up a few times. V and J are TRBV4-2 and TRBJ1-5; no clear D. The CDR3 consists of 15 residues. Germline assignment: CDR1 LGHNA and CDR2 YNFKEQ. Trimming removed 3 bases at V and 4 bases at J, with 13 bases between. The CDR3 sequence is CASSQVFADNQPQHF. Written as DNA, the CDR3 is TGTGCCAGCAGCCAGGTATTTGCTGATAATCAGCCCCAGCATTTT.

The rearrangement joins TRBV4-1 to TRBJ1-5; the D gene is possibly TRBD1 (5 bases). The V gene lost 1 base and the J gene lost 6 bases, with 16 bases spanning the gap. The CDR3 contains 16 residues. Germline CDR1 and CDR2: MGHRA and YSYEKL. The CDR3 DNA reads as TGCGCCAGCAGCCAAGGGCAGGGAAGTGGACTTCAGCCCCAGCATTTT. Protein product: CASSQGQGSGLQPQHF.